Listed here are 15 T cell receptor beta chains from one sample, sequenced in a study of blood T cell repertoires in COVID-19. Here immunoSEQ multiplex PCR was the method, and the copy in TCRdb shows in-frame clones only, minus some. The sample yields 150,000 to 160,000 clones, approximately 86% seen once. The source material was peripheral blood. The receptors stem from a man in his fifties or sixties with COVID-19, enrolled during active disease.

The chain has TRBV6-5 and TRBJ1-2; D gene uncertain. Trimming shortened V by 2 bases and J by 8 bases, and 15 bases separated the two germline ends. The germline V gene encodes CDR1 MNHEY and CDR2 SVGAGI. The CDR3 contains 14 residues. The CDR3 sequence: CASSYGSAGGGYTF. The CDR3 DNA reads TGTGCCAGCAGTTACGGGTCGGCAGGCGGGGGCTACACCTTC.

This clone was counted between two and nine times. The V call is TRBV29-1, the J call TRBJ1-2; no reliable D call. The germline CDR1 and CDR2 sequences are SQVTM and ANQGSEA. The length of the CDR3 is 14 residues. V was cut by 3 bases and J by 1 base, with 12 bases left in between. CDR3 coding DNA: TGCAGCGTTGACAGTCAGAATCTTAACTATGGCTACACCTTC. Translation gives CSVDSQNLNYGYTF.

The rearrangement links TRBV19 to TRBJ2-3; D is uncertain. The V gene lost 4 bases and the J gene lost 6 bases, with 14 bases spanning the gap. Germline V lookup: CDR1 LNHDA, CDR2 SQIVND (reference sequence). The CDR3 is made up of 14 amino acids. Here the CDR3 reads CASSRTPRLDTQYF. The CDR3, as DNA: TGTGCCAGTAGTAGAACCCCCAGACTGGATACGCAGTATTTT.

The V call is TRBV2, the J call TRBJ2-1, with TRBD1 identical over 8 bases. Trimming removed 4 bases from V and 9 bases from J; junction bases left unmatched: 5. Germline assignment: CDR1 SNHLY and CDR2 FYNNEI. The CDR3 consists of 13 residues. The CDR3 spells CASSVAGTGEQFF. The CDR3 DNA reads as TGTGCCAGCAGTGTGGCCGGGACAGGTGAGCAGTTCTTC.

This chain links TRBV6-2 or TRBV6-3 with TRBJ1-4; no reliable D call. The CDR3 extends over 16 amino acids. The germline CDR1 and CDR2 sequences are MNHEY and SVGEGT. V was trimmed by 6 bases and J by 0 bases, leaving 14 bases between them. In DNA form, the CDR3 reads TGTGCCAGCAGCCGACCGGGATCGACAACTAATGAAAAACTGTTTTTT. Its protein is CASSRPGSTTNEKLFF.

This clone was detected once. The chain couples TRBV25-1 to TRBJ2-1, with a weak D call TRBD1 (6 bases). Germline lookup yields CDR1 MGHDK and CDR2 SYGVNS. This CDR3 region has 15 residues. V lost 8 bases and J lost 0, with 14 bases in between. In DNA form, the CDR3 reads TGTGCCAGCGGGCTGTCAGGGGCCTCCTACAATGAGCAGTTCTTC. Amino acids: CASGLSGASYNEQFF.

CDR3 in amino acids: CAWSGGLAGDEQFF. The DNA of the CDR3 is TGTGCCTGGAGTGGCGGACTAGCGGGAGATGAGCAGTTCTTC. The chain recombines TRBV30 with TRBJ2-1; 13 bases map to TRBD2. The length of the CDR3 is 14 residues. Germline CDR1 is GTSNPN and CDR2 is SVGIG (reference sequence). J gave up 8 bases and V 1 base, and 2 bases lay outside the gene matches.

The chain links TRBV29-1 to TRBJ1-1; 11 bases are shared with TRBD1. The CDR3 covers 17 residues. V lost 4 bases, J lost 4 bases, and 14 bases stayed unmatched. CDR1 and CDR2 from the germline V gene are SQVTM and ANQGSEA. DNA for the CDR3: TGCAGCGTTGGAGGTGGGACAGGGGGTTTTGTGGTCACTGAAGCTTTCTTT. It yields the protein CSVGGGTGGFVVTEAFF.

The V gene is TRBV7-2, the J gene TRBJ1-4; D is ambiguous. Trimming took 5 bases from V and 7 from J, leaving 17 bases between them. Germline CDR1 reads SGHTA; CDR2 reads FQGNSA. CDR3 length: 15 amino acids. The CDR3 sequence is CASSRWRSVAEKLFF. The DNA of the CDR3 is TGTGCCAGCAGCCGTTGGCGGTCCGTTGCTGAAAAACTGTTTTTT.

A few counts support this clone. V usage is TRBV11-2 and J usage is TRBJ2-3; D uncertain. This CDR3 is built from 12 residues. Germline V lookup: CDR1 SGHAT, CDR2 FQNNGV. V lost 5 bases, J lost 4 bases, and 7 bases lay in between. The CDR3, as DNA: TGTGCCAGCAGCCCTCGGGCAGATACGCAGTATTTT. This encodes CASSPRADTQYF.

CDR3 DNA: TGTGCCAGCAGCCAGTATGGACAGGGAGGTAGTGGCTACACCTTC. Translated, it gives CASSQYGQGGSGYTF. The chain has TRBV7-8 and TRBJ1-2; 8 nucleotides agree with TRBD1. This CDR3 contains 15 residues. Germline V gene sequence: CDR1 SGHVS, CDR2 FQNEAQ. With V trimmed by 5 bases and J by 7 bases, 12 bases remained unmatched.

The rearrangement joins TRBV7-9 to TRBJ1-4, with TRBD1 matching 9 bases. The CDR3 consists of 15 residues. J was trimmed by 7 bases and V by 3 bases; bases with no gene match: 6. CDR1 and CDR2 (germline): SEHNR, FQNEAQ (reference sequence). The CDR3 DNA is TGTGCCAGCAGCTTGCCGGGACAGGGTTCTGAAAAACTGTTTTTT. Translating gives CASSLPGQGSEKLFF. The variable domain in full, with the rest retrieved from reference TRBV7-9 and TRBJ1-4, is DTGVSQNPRHKITKRGQNVTFRCDPISEHNRLYWYRQTLGQGPEFLTYFQNEAQLEKSRLLSDRFSAERPKGSFSTLEIQRTEQGDSAMYLCASSLPGQGSEKLFFGSGTQLSVL.

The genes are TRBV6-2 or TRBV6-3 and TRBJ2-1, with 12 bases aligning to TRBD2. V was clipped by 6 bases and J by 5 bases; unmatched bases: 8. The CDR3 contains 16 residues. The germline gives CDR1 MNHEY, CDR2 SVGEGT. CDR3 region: CASSALWTSGNNEQFF. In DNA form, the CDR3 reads TGTGCCAGCAGCGCGTTGTGGACTAGCGGGAACAATGAGCAGTTCTTC.

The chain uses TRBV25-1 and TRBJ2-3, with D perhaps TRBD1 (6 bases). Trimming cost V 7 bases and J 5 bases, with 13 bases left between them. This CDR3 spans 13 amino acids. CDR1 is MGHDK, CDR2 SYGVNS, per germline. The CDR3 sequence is CASKGVNGDTQYF. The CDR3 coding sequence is TGTGCCAGCAAGGGGGTTAATGGAGATACGCAGTATTTT.

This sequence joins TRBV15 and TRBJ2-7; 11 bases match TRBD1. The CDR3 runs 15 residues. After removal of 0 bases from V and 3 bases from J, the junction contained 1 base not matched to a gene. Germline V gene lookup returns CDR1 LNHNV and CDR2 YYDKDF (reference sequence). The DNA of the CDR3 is TGTGCCACCAGCAGAGACGGGACAGGGGGCTACGAGCAGTACTTC. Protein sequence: CATSRDGTGGYEQYF.